These 19 T cell receptor beta chains share one sample of origin, sequenced in a study of T-cell memory formation after mild COVID-19. TCRdb recomputed calls from the 5' RACE reads with MiXCR, one row per CDR3 protein. The data contain some 130,000 distinct CDR3 sequences, 5% to 6.5% of them singletons. What was sequenced was PBMCs or a T cell subset sorted from them (not recorded which). All receptors derive from an adult woman who had mild COVID-19 (a few samples of this study predate the infection). Cell type and time point are not known.

This clonotype was observed many times. V usage is TRBV5-6 and J usage is TRBJ2-7; the match to TRBD2 covers 12 bases. V dropped 1 base and J dropped 5; count of bases not matched to a gene: 13. Germline V gene sequence: CDR1 SGHDT, CDR2 YYEEEE. The CDR3 is made up of 18 amino acids. The DNA of the CDR3 is TGTGCCAGCAGCTTGTGGGGGGCCCAGACTAGCGGGAGACACGAGCAGTACTTC. Its translation is CASSLWGAQTSGRHEQYF.

This clonotype was seen only a few times. V gene TRBV5-1 combines with J gene TRBJ2-7; D is possibly TRBD2 (6 bases). CDR3 length: 12 residues. Deletions cut 4 bases from V and 3 bases from J, with 8 bases between. In germline, CDR1 is SGHRS, CDR2 YFSETQ. This chain's CDR3 is CASSGGLYEQYF. Written as DNA, the CDR3 is TGCGCCAGCAGCGGGGGACTCTACGAGCAGTACTTC.

This clonotype has a count of ten or more. This chain uses TRBV7-9 with TRBJ2-3, with 10 bases aligning to TRBD1. This CDR3 spans 16 amino acids. V dropped 2 bases and J dropped 2; count of bases not matched to a gene: 4. The germline V gene encodes CDR1 SEHNR and CDR2 FQNEAQ (reference sequence). CDR3: CASSLRQGALTDTQYF. The CDR3 bases are TGTGCCAGCAGCTTACGACAGGGGGCCCTCACAGATACGCAGTATTTT.

The V gene is TRBV12-3 or TRBV12-4, the J gene TRBJ1-3; D possibly corresponds to TRBD1 (6 bases). The CDR3 runs 14 residues. V was pared by 2 bases and J by 7 bases, with 12 bases between. CDR3: CASSLRGQGNTIYF. CDR3 DNA: TGTGCCAGCAGTTTACGGGGCCAGGGGAACACCATATATTTT.

The V call is TRBV4-2, the J call TRBJ1-6; D not resolved. CDR1 LGHNA and CDR2 YNFKEQ come from the germline V gene. The CDR3 is made up of 13 amino acids. The V end lost 1 base, the J end lost 10 bases, and 8 bases lay between the germline ends. CDR3 DNA sequence: TGTGCCAGCAGCCAAGTGGCTATGTCACCCCTCCACTTT. Encoded protein: CASSQVAMSPLHF.

This clonotype was counted at least ten times. This chain connects TRBV27 to TRBJ1-6; D might be TRBD1 (6 bases). Germline assignment: CDR1 MNHEY and CDR2 SMNVEV (reference sequence). V was trimmed by 6 bases and J by 8 bases, leaving 20 bases between them. The CDR3 length is 16 residues. CDR3 sequence: CASRALWGGLDSPLHF. In DNA, the CDR3 is TGTGCCAGCAGGGCCCTTTGGGGGGGGCTGGATTCACCCCTCCACTTT.

This clonotype was picked up a small number of times. This rearrangement joins TRBV12-3 or TRBV12-4 to TRBJ2-1, with D uncertain. V was cut by 6 bases and J by 2 bases, with 5 bases left in between. The CDR3 loop spans 12 amino acids. Written as DNA, the CDR3 is TGTGCCAGCAGCGGCCCCTACAATGAGCAGTTCTTC. The encoded protein is CASSGPYNEQFF.

This clonotype was seen a few times. The chain recombines TRBV2 with TRBJ1-1; tentatively, D is TRBD1 (5 bases). The CDR3 runs to 12 residues. The V end was cut by 3 bases, the J end by 10 bases, with 12 bases between. Germline V lookup: CDR1 SNHLY, CDR2 FYNNEI. CDR3 residues: CASSENGARAFF. CDR3 nucleotides: TGTGCCAGCAGTGAGAACGGGGCCCGAGCTTTCTTT.

This clonotype was found a few times. The V call is TRBV6-5, the J call TRBJ1-1; the D is unclear. Germline CDR1 is MNHEY and CDR2 is SVGAGI. This CDR3 spans 13 amino acids. The V gene lost 6 bases and the J gene lost 11 bases, with 19 bases spanning the gap. This CDR3 reads CASSAEPWGMAFF. DNA for the CDR3: TGTGCCAGCAGCGCAGAACCGTGGGGTATGGCTTTCTTT.

V usage is TRBV5-6 and J usage is TRBJ1-1; no reliable D call. CDR1 is SGHDT, CDR2 YYEEEE, per germline. This CDR3 comprises 15 residues. Trimming took 2 bases from V and 3 from J, leaving 14 bases between them. The CDR3 bases are TGTGCCAGCAGCTTTCAAGGCTTCGGAGACACTGAAGCTTTCTTT. Its translation is CASSFQGFGDTEAFF. The whole variable domain, remainder taken from reference TRBV5-6 and TRBJ1-1, is DAGVTQSPTHLIKTRGQQVTLRCSPKSGHDTVSWYQQALGQGPQFIFQYYEEEERQRGNFPDRFSGHQFPNYSSELNVNALLLGDSALYLCASSFQGFGDTEAFFGQGTRLTVV.

The chain employs TRBV3-1 and TRBJ2-7; D not certain. Germline lookup yields CDR1 LGHDT and CDR2 YNNKEL (reference sequence). V was clipped by 4 bases and J by 4 bases, with 8 bases between them. The length of the CDR3 is 12 residues. This CDR3 reads CASSRTAYEQYF. Written as DNA, the CDR3 is TGTGCCAGCAGCCGAACAGCTTACGAGCAGTACTTC.

DNA for the CDR3: TGTGCCAGCAGGGCCGACAGTTCTACAACTGAAGCTTTCTTT. Translated: CASRADSSTTEAFF. This chain uses TRBV7-9 with TRBJ1-1, with a tentative D call TRBD1 (5 bases). V was shortened by 6 bases and J by 5 bases, with 16 bases between the two germline ends. Looked up from germline, CDR1 is SEHNR and CDR2 is FQNEAQ (reference sequence). The CDR3 is 14 residues long.

This clonotype has only a few counts. The chain employs TRBV30 and TRBJ2-3; 8 bases agree with TRBD2. The CDR3 extends over 18 amino acids. Trimming at V came to 0 bases and at J to 4 bases, leaving 15 bases not matched to a gene. Germline V gene sequence: CDR1 GTSNPN, CDR2 SVGIG (reference sequence). The CDR3 DNA is TGTGCCTGGAGTGTAGGGCCTAGGCCTAGCGGGTTGTCAGATACGCAGTATTTT. Its translation: CAWSVGPRPSGLSDTQYF. Drawing the rest from reference TRBV30 and TRBJ2-3, the complete variable domain is SQTIHQWPATLVQPVGSPLSLECTVEGTSNPNLYWYRQAAGRGLQLLFYSVGIGQISSEVPQNLSASRPQDRQFILSSKKLLLSDSGFYLCAWSVGPRPSGLSDTQYFGPGTRLTVL.

This clonotype was detected a few times. An end of the junction differs from the germline gene, which may be a read error. V gene TRBV24-1 combines with J gene TRBJ2-7; D uncertain. This CDR3 has 13 residues. The germline gives CDR1 KGHDR, CDR2 SFDVKD. The CDR3 nucleotides read TGTGCCACCAGTGATTCGCAGACACAGATCTCCTTTTTC. Residues: CATSDSQTQISFF.

The chain recombines TRBV9 with TRBJ1-1; tentatively, D is TRBD1 (6 bases). The CDR3 contains 15 residues. Between the trimmed V and J ends, which lost 3 bases and 5 bases, there was a span of 17 bases. In germline, CDR1 is SGDLS, CDR2 YYNGEE. The CDR3 is CASSGPRGAGTEAFF. CDR3 nucleotides: TGTGCCAGCAGCGGTCCCAGGGGAGCAGGTACTGAAGCTTTCTTT.

This clonotype has at least ten counts. The chain uses TRBV29-1 and TRBJ2-7; D might be TRBD2 (5 bases). Trimming pared 7 bases from V and 5 bases from J, leaving 12 bases between. Germline V CDR1 and CDR2: SQVTM, ANQGSEA. The CDR3 is 11 amino acids. In DNA, the CDR3 is TGCAGCGCGCGGGCCACGAACGAGCAGTACTTC. Translation: CSARATNEQYF.

A remark on this clonotype: It may be a read error: a sequence one base away is much more abundant. The chain combines TRBV27 with TRBJ2-5; D is possibly TRBD1 (5 bases). V lost 4 bases to trimming and J lost 7 bases, with 10 bases between them. Germline V CDR1 and CDR2: MNHEY, SMNVEV (reference sequence). The CDR3 covers 12 residues. As DNA, the CDR3 is TGTGCCAGCAGTTGTCTAAGGGGGACCCAGTACTTC. As protein: CASSCLRGTQYF.

This clonotype was seen ten or more times. V and J are TRBV7-2 and TRBJ2-2, with 11 nucleotides matching TRBD2. The germline V gene encodes CDR1 SGHTA and CDR2 FQGNSA. The CDR3 length is 16 residues. The V and J ends lost 2 bases and 7 bases, in that order; junction bases with no gene match: 6. CDR3 DNA: TGTGCCAGCAGCTTAACTAGCGGGAGTATGGTCGGGGAGCTGTTTTTT. Protein product: CASSLTSGSMVGELFF.

This clonotype was observed a handful of times. The CDR3: CSARRGLTDTQYF. The CDR3 bases are TGCAGTGCTAGGAGGGGGTTAACAGATACGCAGTATTTT. The chain carries TRBV20-1 and TRBJ2-3; D may be TRBD1 (6 bases). The CDR3 has 13 residues. Germline CDR1 is DFQATT and CDR2 is SNEGSKA (reference sequence). The V end was cut by 3 bases, the J end by 3 bases, with 10 bases between.